This T cell receptor (beta chain) was recovered during a study of T cell repertoires in cytomegalovirus infection (dated by TCRdb to between 2018 and 2020). With regard to the full study: Donor HLA type was relevant to the analysis, as public TCR beta signatures indicated carriage of CMV infection together with the matching HLA type.

Beyond this particular receptor, the publication reports: In both this cohort and an independent cohort of some 350 donors, the cumulative frequency of public TCR beta family members distinguished carriers of CMV infection plus the relevant HLA type. The ex vivo response was dominated by HLA-C-restricted CMV-specific TCR beta clonotypes, and the single most frequent clonotype in two of eight donors was supplied by these HLA-C-restricted clonotypes.

Sequencing was performed on an Illumina HiSeq 1500. The public reads were quality trimmed at Q25 with fastp and then assembled into clones with MiXCR by TCRdb, keeping productive beta chains. A single entry per CDR3 protein holds the most common genes and DNA from its merged rows. The table for this sample lists 560,000 or so distinct CDR3 sequences; approximately 15% of them were counted only once. The ten biggest clones cover more than 20% of the sample. Based on the germline V gene, the CDR1 and CDR2 sequences are SGHAT and FQNNGV. At the junction V is shortened by 1 base and J by 2 bases, with 8 bases in between. The CDR3 sequence holds 15 residues, the cysteine and phenylalanine included. Only the CDR3 DNA stays, 45 bases, in frame from base 1. This clonotype was counted at least ten times. Its binding antigen is unknown. No clone much larger than this one lies a single base away; base qualities are absent.

Recombination connected TRBV11-2 to TRBJ2-2; too little of a D gene remains to name it. The TCR was taken from a human donor in good health (CMV status not recorded). Some clones in this sample may be carry-over from other donors' samples. Material for sequencing was CD8+ T cells from PBMCs. The nucleotide sequence is TGTGCCAGCAGCTTAGTTGGCGGAAACACCGGGGAGCTGTTTTTT. Its protein product is CASSLVGGNTGELFF.